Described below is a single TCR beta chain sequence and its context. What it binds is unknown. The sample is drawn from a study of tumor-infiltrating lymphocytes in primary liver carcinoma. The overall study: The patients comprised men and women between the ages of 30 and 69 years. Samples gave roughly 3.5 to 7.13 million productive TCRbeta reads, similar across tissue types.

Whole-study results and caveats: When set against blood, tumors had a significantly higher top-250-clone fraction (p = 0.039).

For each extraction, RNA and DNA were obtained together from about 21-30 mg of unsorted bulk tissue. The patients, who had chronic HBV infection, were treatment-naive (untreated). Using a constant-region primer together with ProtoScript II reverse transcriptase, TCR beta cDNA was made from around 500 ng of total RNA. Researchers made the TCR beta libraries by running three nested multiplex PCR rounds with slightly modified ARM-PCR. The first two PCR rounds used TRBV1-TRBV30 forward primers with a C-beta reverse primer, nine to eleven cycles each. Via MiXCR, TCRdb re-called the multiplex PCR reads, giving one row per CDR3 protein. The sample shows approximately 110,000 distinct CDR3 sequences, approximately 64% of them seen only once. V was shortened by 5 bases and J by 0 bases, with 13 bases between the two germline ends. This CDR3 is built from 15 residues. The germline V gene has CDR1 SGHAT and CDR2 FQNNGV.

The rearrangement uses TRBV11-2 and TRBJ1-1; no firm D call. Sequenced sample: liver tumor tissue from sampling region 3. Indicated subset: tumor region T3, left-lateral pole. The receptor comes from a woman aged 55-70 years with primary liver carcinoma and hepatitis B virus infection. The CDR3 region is CASSIVPEVNTEAFF. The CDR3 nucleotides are TGTGCCAGCAGCATAGTGCCGGAGGTGAACACTGAAGCTTTCTTT.